Reported below is one T cell receptor beta chain. The antigen remains undetermined. TCRdb re-derived calls from the RT-PCR reads in MiXCR, one entry per CDR3 protein. Here the sample spans 400,000 to 550,000 distinct CDR3 sequences, roughly 23% being singletons. The sample is drawn from a study of response to subunit inactivated influenza vaccine. Study-wide results and caveats: With each seasonal influenza vaccination, the authors suggested, few new T cells are recruited.

In germline, CDR1 is SEHNR, CDR2 FQNEAQ (reference sequence). V was clipped by 4 bases and J by 3 bases, with 13 bases between them. There are 14 residues in the CDR3. Specimen: CD4+ T cells sorted from PBMCs, collected less than 6 days after vaccination. The J gene is TRBJ2-7, the V gene TRBV7-9, with D perhaps given as TRBD1 or TRBD2 (5 bases each). This receptor was identified in a man aged 45-65 years who received an inactivated influenza vaccine. CDR3 sequence: CASSSRGTGYEQYF. CDR3 bases: TGTGCCAGCAGCTCCCGGGGCACTGGCTACGAGCAGTACTTC.